Here is one T cell receptor beta chain with its context. These data are taken from a study of identical twins. TCRdb used MiXCR to reprocess the 5' RACE reads, holding one entry per CDR3 protein. This repertoire shows about 200,000 distinct CDR3 sequences, approximately 9% found once; its top ten account for roughly 5%. V was clipped by 9 bases and J by 9 bases, with 18 bases between them. Germline V gene data show CDR1 as LNHDA and CDR2 as SQIVND (reference sequence). There are 14 residues in the CDR3. The V gene is TRBV19, the J gene TRBJ1-6; TRBD1 might be the D (6 bases). The receptor was isolated from a woman between 18 and 29 years old in good health. Material: memory (CD45RO+) T cells sorted from blood. In DNA form, the CDR3 reads TGTGCCAGCAGATACAGGGAGTTTGGTTCACCCCTCCACTTT. It translates to CASRYREFGSPLHF.